This paragraph covers one T cell receptor (beta chain) sequence. A few counts support this clonotype. The specificity of this receptor is unknown. The input lacks base qualities; no much larger clone sits a single base away. The data stem from a study of T cell repertoires in cytomegalovirus infection (dated 2019 in TCRdb). As for the study more broadly: Donor HLA type was relevant to the analysis, as public TCR beta signatures indicated carriage of CMV infection together with the matching HLA type. General conclusions and limits of the study: The ex vivo response was dominated by HLA-C-restricted CMV-specific TCR beta clonotypes, and the single most frequent clonotype in two of eight donors was supplied by these HLA-C-restricted clonotypes. In both this cohort and an independent approximately 350-donor cohort, the cumulative frequency of public TCR beta family members distinguished carriers of CMV infection plus the relevant HLA type.

The instrument was an Illumina HiSeq 1500. In TCRdb, the public reads were trimmed at Q25 with fastp and aligned with MiXCR, with productive beta chains retained. Rows with a matching CDR3 protein are joined into one entry that keeps the most common DNA and genes. Recorded for this sample are hundreds of thousands of distinct CDR3 sequences; approximately 40% of them occurred a single time. Around 2.8% of the sample rests with the top ten. The germline V gene (reference sequence) yields MNHEY for CDR1 and SMNVEV for CDR2. The V end gives up 3 bases and the J end 3 bases, leaving 5 bases in the junction not matched to a gene. The CDR3, from cysteine to phenylalanine, totals 14 residues. Just CDR3 DNA is preserved here, 42 bases in frame from base 1.

The sample comprised PBMCs. The V and J genes are TRBV27 and TRBJ2-7; 7 bases in between match TRBD1. This receptor was taken from a human donor in good health (CMV status not recorded). Some clones in this sample may be carry-over from other donors' samples. The sequenced DNA is TGTGCCAGCAGTTTGGGACAGACCAGCTACGAGCAGTACTTC. This sequence encodes CASSLGQTSYEQYF.